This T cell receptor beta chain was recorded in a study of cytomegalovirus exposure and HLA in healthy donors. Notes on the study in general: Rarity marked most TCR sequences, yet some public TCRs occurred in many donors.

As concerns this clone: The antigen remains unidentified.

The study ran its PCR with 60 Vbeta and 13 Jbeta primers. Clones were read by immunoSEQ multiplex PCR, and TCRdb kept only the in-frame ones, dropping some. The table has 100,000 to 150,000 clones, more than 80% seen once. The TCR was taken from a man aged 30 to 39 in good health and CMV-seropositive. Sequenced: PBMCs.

The CDR3: CASSHGGPGTSKETQYF. DNA for the CDR3: TGCGCCAGCAGCCACGGGGGACCCGGGACTAGCAAAGAGACCCAGTACTTC. The J gene is TRBJ2-5, the V gene TRBV4-1, with 9 bases that match TRBD2. The CDR3 loop spans 17 amino acids. Germline CDR1 is MGHRA and CDR2 is YSYEKL. After removal of 3 bases from V and 3 bases from J, the junction contained 11 bases not matched to a gene.